This T cell receptor beta chain was captured by sequencing in a study of T-cell reconstitution after alpha-beta-depleted transplantation in children. Unique molecular identifiers were incorporated during preparation of the TCRbeta library. TCRdb ran MiXCR on the PCR reads and lists one entry per CDR3 protein. The sample consists of some 200,000 distinct CDR3 sequences, roughly 14% of them appearing once. The table lists this clonotype with many counts. The CDR3 runs 14 residues. V lost 1 base and J 0 bases, leaving 6 bases between the germline ends. Germline V gene lookup returns CDR1 SEHNR and CDR2 FQNEAQ (reference sequence).

Source: PBMCs from the stem cell graft donor, taken from the stem cell graft. This clonotype was sampled from a human donor who donated a stem cell graft to a child with acute lymphoblastic leukemia. The rearrangement links TRBV7-9 to TRBJ1-2, with D possibly TRBD1 on 5 matching bases. In DNA form, the CDR3 reads TGTGCCAGCAGCTTAGAGACAGCTAACTATGGCTACACCTTC. This translates into CASSLETANYGYTF.